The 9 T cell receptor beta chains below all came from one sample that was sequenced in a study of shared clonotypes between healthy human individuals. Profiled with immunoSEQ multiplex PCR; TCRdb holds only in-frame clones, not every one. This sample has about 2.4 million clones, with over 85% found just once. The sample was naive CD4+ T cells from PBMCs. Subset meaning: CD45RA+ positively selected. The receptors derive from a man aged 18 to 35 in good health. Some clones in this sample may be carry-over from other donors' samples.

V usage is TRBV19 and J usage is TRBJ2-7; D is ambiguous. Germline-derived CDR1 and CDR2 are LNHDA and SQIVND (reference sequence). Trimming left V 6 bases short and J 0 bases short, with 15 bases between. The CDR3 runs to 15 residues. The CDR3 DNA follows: TGTGCCAGTAGCACCTCAGGAAAGAGCTCCTACGAGCAGTACTTC. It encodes CASSTSGKSSYEQYF.

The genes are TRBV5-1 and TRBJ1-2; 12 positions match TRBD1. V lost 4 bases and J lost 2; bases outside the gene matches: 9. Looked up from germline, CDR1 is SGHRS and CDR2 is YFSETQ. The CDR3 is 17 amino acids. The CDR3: CASSPTGTGGANYGYTF. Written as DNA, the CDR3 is TGCGCCAGCAGCCCCACCGGGACAGGGGGCGCGAACTATGGCTACACCTTC.

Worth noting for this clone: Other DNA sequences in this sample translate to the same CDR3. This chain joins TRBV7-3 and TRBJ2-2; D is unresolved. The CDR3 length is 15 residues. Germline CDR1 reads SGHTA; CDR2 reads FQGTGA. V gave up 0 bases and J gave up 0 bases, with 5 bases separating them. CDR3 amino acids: CASSLTGANTGELFF. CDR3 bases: TGTGCCAGCAGCTTAACGGGCGCGAACACCGGGGAGCTGTTTTTT.

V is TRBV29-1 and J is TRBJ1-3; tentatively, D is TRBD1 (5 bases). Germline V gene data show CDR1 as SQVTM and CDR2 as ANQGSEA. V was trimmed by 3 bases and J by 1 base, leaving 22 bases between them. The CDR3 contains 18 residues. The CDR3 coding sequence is TGCAGCGTTGAGCTGATCGCACCAGGGATTGGGTCTGGAAACACCATATATTTT. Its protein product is CSVELIAPGIGSGNTIYF.

CDR3 bases: TGTGCCAGCAGTTCACCGGGACAGACCTCCTACGAGCAGTACTTC. Translating it yields CASSSPGQTSYEQYF. This chain uses TRBV27 with TRBJ2-7; 7 nucleotides agree with TRBD1. Germline V gene lookup returns CDR1 MNHEY and CDR2 SMNVEV (reference sequence). The J segment lost 0 bases and the V segment lost 4 bases, leaving 6 bases of the junction unmatched. CDR3 size: 15 residues.

The CDR3 reads CASSLSGASYNEQFF. The CDR3 DNA is TGTGCCAGCAGTTTAAGCGGGGCCTCCTACAATGAGCAGTTCTTC. This chain connects TRBV6-6 to TRBJ2-1, with 7 nucleotides matching TRBD2. The CDR3 length is 15 residues. V trimming: 4 bases; J trimming: 0 bases; junction bases outside the gene matches: 3. Germline CDR1 MNHNY, CDR2 SVGAGI (reference sequence).

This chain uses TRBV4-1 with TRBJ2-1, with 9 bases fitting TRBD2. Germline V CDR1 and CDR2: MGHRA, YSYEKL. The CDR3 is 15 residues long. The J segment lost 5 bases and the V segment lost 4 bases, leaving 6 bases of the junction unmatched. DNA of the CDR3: TGCGCCAGCAGCCGAGCGGGAGGAAGACACAATGAGCAGTTCTTC. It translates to CASSRAGGRHNEQFF.

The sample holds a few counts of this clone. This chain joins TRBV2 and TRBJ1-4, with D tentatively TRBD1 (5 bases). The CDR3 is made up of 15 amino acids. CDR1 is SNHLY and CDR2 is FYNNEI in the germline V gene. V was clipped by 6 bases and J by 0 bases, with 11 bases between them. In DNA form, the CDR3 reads TGTGCCAGCAGGAAGCAGGGAGCAACTAATGAAAAACTGTTTTTT. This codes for CASRKQGATNEKLFF.

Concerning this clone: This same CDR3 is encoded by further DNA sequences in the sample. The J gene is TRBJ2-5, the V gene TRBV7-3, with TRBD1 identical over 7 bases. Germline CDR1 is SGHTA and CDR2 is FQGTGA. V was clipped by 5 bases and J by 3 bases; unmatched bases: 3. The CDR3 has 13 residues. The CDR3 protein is CASSTDREETQYF. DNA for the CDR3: TGTGCCAGCAGCACCGACAGGGAAGAGACCCAGTACTTC.